This entry lists 12 T cell receptor beta chains sequenced from one sample in a study of blood T cells in healthy people across ages. The use of a sample-barcoded 5' primer and a J-beta primer mix characterized a second PCR of roughly 6 to 11 cycles. Each CDR3 protein is one row after TCRdb ran MiXCR on the 5' RACE reads. The profile shows roughly 1 million distinct CDR3 sequences, around 27% of them singletons. Separately, the same data were catalogued under a study of T cells of mothers and their children.

The source material was blood. These TCRs come from a girl under 10 years old in good health.

This clonotype was counted a few times. At one end, the junction sequence differs from germline, possibly due to a read error. The chain couples TRBV7-2 to TRBJ2-5; 7 nucleotides line up with TRBD1. The DNA end is more similar to TRBJ2-7, so the J call may be wrong. CDR1 SGHTA and CDR2 FQGNSA come from the germline V gene. This CDR3 has 14 residues. This CDR3 is CANSPRDRPYEQYF. The CDR3 DNA follows: TGTGCCAACAGCCCACGGGACAGACCCTACGAGCAGTACTTC.

The gene calls are TRBV5-6 and TRBJ2-5; D tentatively reads TRBD1 or TRBD2 (5 bases each). Germline loops: CDR1 SGHDT, CDR2 YYEEEE. V was cut by 1 base and J by 11 bases, with 18 bases left in between. CDR3 size: 14 residues. The CDR3 region is CASSLTGTEDEQYF. As DNA, the CDR3 is TGTGCCAGCAGCTTGACCGGGACGGAAGATGAGCAGTACTTC.

CDR3 in amino acids: CASSQEGQSYSNQPQHF. The CDR3 bases are TGTGCCAGCAGCCAAGAGGGCCAGTCATATAGCAATCAGCCCCAGCATTTT. The J gene is TRBJ1-5, the V gene TRBV14; no reliable D call. Trimming pared 0 bases from V and 0 bases from J, leaving 12 bases between. The germline V gene has CDR1 SGHDN and CDR2 FVKESK. The CDR3 runs to 17 residues.

This clonotype has more than one count but fewer than ten. A much larger clone differs by one base, so this may be a read error. The chain combines TRBV7-9 with TRBJ2-3, with D uncertain. Trimming took off 2 bases at V and 4 bases at J, with 4 bases between the two ends. The CDR3 length is 12 residues. From germline, CDR1 is SEHNR and CDR2 FQNEAQ (reference sequence). The CDR3 is CASSLYSDTQYF. DNA of the CDR3: TGTGCCAGCAGCTTATACTCAGATACGCAGTATTTT.

The sample holds a few counts of this clonotype. V usage is TRBV28 and J usage is TRBJ1-1; D might be TRBD1 (5 bases). The germline V gene encodes CDR1 MDHEN and CDR2 SYDVKM. This CDR3 is 15 amino acids long. V was clipped by 4 bases and J by 1 base, with 13 bases between them. This CDR3 is CASSSLQARNTEAFF. CDR3 DNA: TGTGCCAGCAGTTCTCTACAGGCAAGGAACACTGAAGCTTTCTTT.

This chain uses TRBV4-3 with TRBJ1-1; no definite D call. The CDR3 consists of 13 residues. Looked up from germline, CDR1 is LGHNA and CDR2 is YSLEER. V lost 0 bases to trimming and J lost 10 bases, with 12 bases between them. The CDR3: CASSQEEGWGAFF. In nucleotides, the CDR3 is TGCGCCAGCAGCCAAGAAGAAGGGTGGGGAGCTTTCTTT.

This clonotype was seen only a few times. V is TRBV9 and J is TRBJ2-1, with D maybe TRBD2 (5 bases). The CDR3 sequence is 13 residues long. V lost 3 bases and J lost 7, with 11 bases in between. The germline V gene encodes CDR1 SGDLS and CDR2 YYNGEE. The CDR3 reads CASSGETANEQFF. The CDR3 DNA sequence: TGTGCCAGCAGCGGGGAGACCGCTAATGAGCAGTTCTTC.

This chain links TRBV28 with TRBJ2-5, with no clear D. The J call is doubtful: the DNA matches TRBJ2-7 better. Germline CDR1 is MDHEN and CDR2 is SYDVKM. This CDR3 region has 12 residues. This CDR3 reads CASTKTTYEQYF. Here the CDR3 DNA reads TGTGCCAGCACCAAGACGACCTACGAGCAGTACTTC.

V usage is TRBV19 and J usage is TRBJ1-4; TRBD1 aligns across 8 bases. The CDR3 length is 16 residues. The germline V gene has CDR1 LNHDA and CDR2 SQIVND (reference sequence). V lost 3 bases and J lost 10; bases outside the gene matches: 13. The CDR3 coding sequence is TGTGCCAGTAGTATTTGGCTACGGACAGGGCAAGGAAAACTGTTTTTT. As protein: CASSIWLRTGQGKLFF.

There are a few counts of this clonotype. This chain uses TRBV6-2 or TRBV6-3 with TRBJ1-6; D not certain. This CDR3 comprises 16 residues. Per germline, CDR1 MNHEY and CDR2 SVGEGT. Trimming took off 2 bases at V and 0 bases at J, with 8 bases between the two ends. In DNA, the CDR3 is TGTGCCAGCAGTTACGAGGGAGGCTCCTATAATTCACCCCTCCACTTT. Translating gives CASSYEGGSYNSPLHF.

This clonotype was counted a single time. The V call is TRBV9, the J call TRBJ1-2; TRBD1 matches 8 bases. This CDR3 has 16 amino acids. Germline-derived CDR1 and CDR2 are SGDLS and YYNGEE. V trimming: 0 bases; J trimming: 4 bases; junction bases outside the gene matches: 8. CDR3 in DNA: TGTGCCAGCAGCGTAGACCCCGGACAGGGCGTCTATGGCTACACCTTC. The encoded protein is CASSVDPGQGVYGYTF.

This clonotype was seen only a few times. V is TRBV3-1 and J is TRBJ2-1; tentatively, D is TRBD2 (5 bases). Trimming pared 4 bases from V and 8 bases from J, leaving 18 bases between. This CDR3 contains 15 residues. Germline CDR1 and CDR2: LGHDT and YNNKEL (reference sequence). CDR3 amino acids: CASSPTLLDSDEQFF. The CDR3 region has the DNA TGTGCCAGCAGCCCGACCTTACTAGACTCGGATGAGCAGTTCTTC.